These 30 T cell receptor beta chains were all obtained from the same sample, sequenced in a study of cytomegalovirus exposure and HLA in healthy donors. Assay used: immunoSEQ multiplex PCR; TCRdb lists only in-frame clones, some missing. The data hold more than 250,000 clones, with roughly 87% observed a single time. Specimen: PBMCs. Source of these receptors: a woman in her twenties or thirties in good health and CMV-seropositive.

The chain uses TRBV7-2 and TRBJ2-4; D remains unclear. Germline-derived CDR1 and CDR2 are SGHTA and FQGNSA. The CDR3 is 14 residues long. V was pared by 2 bases and J by 1 base, with 6 bases between. Here the CDR3 DNA reads TGTGCCAGCAGCTTACTTTCGGCCAAAAACATTCAGTACTTC. It translates to CASSLLSAKNIQYF.

This clone was recorded once. The V gene is TRBV6-6, the J gene TRBJ1-4; D is uncertain. The germline V gene has CDR1 MNHNY and CDR2 SVGAGI (reference sequence). V gave up 2 bases and J gave up 12 bases, with 13 bases separating them. The CDR3 consists of 13 residues. The DNA for the CDR3 is TGTGCCAGCAGTTACCAGACACCGGCCGAACTGTTTTTT. Its protein product is CASSYQTPAELFF.

V is TRBV19 and J is TRBJ1-1, with 7 bases fitting TRBD1. Germline CDR1 LNHDA, CDR2 SQIVND (reference sequence). The J segment lost 4 bases and the V segment lost 6 bases, leaving 8 bases of the junction unmatched. The CDR3 extends over 14 amino acids. The CDR3: CASRQQGMGTEAFF. The CDR3 DNA reads TGTGCCAGTAGGCAACAGGGGATGGGCACTGAAGCTTTCTTT.

The chain carries TRBV28 and TRBJ2-6; D is ambiguous. This CDR3 comprises 15 residues. V lost 6 bases and J 0 bases, leaving 9 bases between the germline ends. Germline V lookup: CDR1 MDHEN, CDR2 SYDVKM. The DNA for the CDR3 is TGTGCCAGCAGCCGACGGGTCTCTGGGGCCAACGTCCTGACTTTC. This codes for CASSRRVSGANVLTF.

This chain links TRBV7-2 with TRBJ2-5; no clear D gene. V lost 5 bases and J 5 bases, leaving 18 bases between the germline ends. The germline V gene encodes CDR1 SGHTA and CDR2 FQGNSA. CDR3 length equals 15 residues. The CDR3, as DNA: TGTGCCAGCAGCCCGAGGAAGACTTCTTCGGAGACCCAGTACTTC. It specifies CASSPRKTSSETQYF.

This chain links TRBV30 with TRBJ2-7; 8 bases align to TRBD2. The CDR3 runs 15 residues. V dropped 0 bases and J dropped 0; count of bases not matched to a gene: 4. Looked up from germline, CDR1 is GTSNPN and CDR2 is SVGIG (reference sequence). CDR3 in DNA: TGTGCCTGGAGTGTTGTAGCGGGGAGCTCCTACGAGCAGTACTTC. Amino acids: CAWSVVAGSSYEQYF. Full variable domain (rest looked up from reference TRBV30 and TRBJ2-7): SQTIHQWPATLVQPVGSPLSLECTVEGTSNPNLYWYRQAAGRGLQLLFYSVGIGQISSEVPQNLSASRPQDRQFILSSKKLLLSDSGFYLCAWSVVAGSSYEQYFGPGTRLTVT.

The chain combines TRBV2 with TRBJ2-5; weak D call: TRBD1 (6 bases). The CDR3 consists of 15 residues. Germline V lookup: CDR1 SNHLY, CDR2 FYNNEI. V shed 4 bases and J shed 5 bases, with 17 bases lying between them. The CDR3 loop reads CASSAPPGAGETQYF. The CDR3 DNA is TGTGCCAGCAGTGCCCCCCCAGGGGCTGGGGAGACCCAGTACTTC.

The V call is TRBV19, the J call TRBJ2-3; D not resolved. The germline V and J ends were trimmed by 3 bases and 3 bases, with 16 bases remaining between them. The germline V gene encodes CDR1 LNHDA and CDR2 SQIVND (reference sequence). This CDR3 region has 16 residues. The CDR3 nucleotides read TGTGCCAGTAGTATGGGCCAACTCGCTGGTACAGATACGCAGTATTTT. This codes for CASSMGQLAGTDTQYF.

The gene calls are TRBV5-6 and TRBJ1-4; 9 bases map to TRBD1. This CDR3 is 17 amino acids long. Germline assignment: CDR1 SGHDT and CDR2 YYEEEE. Germline trimming cut 4 bases from V and 4 bases from J; bases unmatched to any gene: 11. CDR3 coding DNA: TGTGCCAGCAGCCGTCCGGGACAGGGAGATTATAATGAAAAACTGTTTTTT. Protein sequence: CASSRPGQGDYNEKLFF.

The chain links TRBV18 to TRBJ2-2, with 12 nucleotides matching TRBD1. Germline CDR1 reads KGHSH; CDR2 reads LQKENI. This CDR3 has 17 residues. V was clipped by 0 bases and J by 5 bases; unmatched bases: 4. DNA of the CDR3: TGTGCCAGCTCACCACCGGGACAGGGGGCTTGGACCGGGGAGCTGTTTTTT. As protein: CASSPPGQGAWTGELFF.

This clone appeared once. The genes are TRBV25-1 and TRBJ2-7; 8 bases match TRBD2. V was clipped by 0 bases and J by 2 bases; unmatched bases: 9. Germline V CDR1 and CDR2: MGHDK, SYGVNS. This CDR3 has 17 amino acids. The CDR3 loop is CASSEYVREGRPYEQYF. The DNA for the CDR3 is TGTGCCAGCAGTGAATATGTCCGGGAGGGCCGTCCCTACGAGCAGTACTTC.

The chain links TRBV29-1 to TRBJ2-2, with TRBD2 matching 8 bases. The CDR3 is made up of 14 amino acids. Germline V gene lookup returns CDR1 SQVTM and CDR2 ANQGSEA. V lost 6 bases and J lost 4; bases outside the gene matches: 7. The CDR3 protein is CSVNAGGVTGELFF. The DNA of the CDR3 is TGCAGCGTCAATGCGGGAGGCGTCACCGGGGAGCTGTTTTTT.

J is TRBJ1-2 and V is TRBV18; D is undetermined. The germline CDR1 and CDR2 sequences are KGHSH and LQKENI. This CDR3 has 12 amino acids. The V gene lost 1 base and the J gene lost 2 bases, with 2 bases spanning the gap. The CDR3 region is CASSPQNYGYTF. The DNA of the CDR3 is TGTGCCAGCTCACCACAAAACTATGGCTACACCTTC.

The J gene is TRBJ2-7, the V gene TRBV2; the D gene is possibly TRBD2 (5 bases). Germline V lookup: CDR1 SNHLY, CDR2 FYNNEI. Trimming stripped 5 bases from V and 2 bases from J, with 10 bases between. The CDR3 runs to 13 residues. In nucleotides, the CDR3 is TGTGCCAGCAGTCGGACTGATACCTACGAGCAGTACTTC. Residues: CASSRTDTYEQYF.

The chain employs TRBV29-1 and TRBJ2-3; a weak D match, TRBD2 (6 bases). CDR3 length: 13 amino acids. The V end lost 6 bases, the J end lost 6 bases, and 16 bases lay between the germline ends. Germline V gene data show CDR1 as SQVTM and CDR2 as ANQGSEA. Here the CDR3 reads CSVPGPGGDTQYF. CDR3 coding DNA: TGCAGCGTCCCCGGGCCCGGAGGGGATACGCAGTATTTT.

The rearrangement uses TRBV30 and TRBJ2-7; 9 bases agree with TRBD1. Germline V gene data show CDR1 as GTSNPN and CDR2 as SVGIG (reference sequence). This CDR3 has 14 amino acids. V lost 1 base, J lost 4 bases, and 5 bases stayed unmatched. The CDR3 DNA is TGTGCCTGGAGTGCAGGGACAGGGACATACGAGCAGTACTTC. Residues: CAWSAGTGTYEQYF.

This clone was seen a few times. The CDR3 nucleotides read TGTGCCAGCAGCCCACGGGGACTAGCGGGAACCGGGGAGCTGTTTTTT. Encoded protein: CASSPRGLAGTGELFF. The chain has TRBV11-2 and TRBJ2-2, with 13 nucleotides matching TRBD2. Germline CDR1 and CDR2: SGHAT and FQNNGV. After removal of 5 bases from V and 5 bases from J, the junction contained 5 bases not matched to a gene. This CDR3 spans 16 amino acids. The entire variable domain, with the rest obtained from reference TRBV11-2 and TRBJ2-2, is as follows: EAGVAQSPRYKIIEKRQSVAFWCNPISGHATLYWYQQILGQGPKLLIQFQNNGVVDDSQLPKDRFSAERLKGVDSTLKIQPAKLEDSAVYLCASSPRGLAGTGELFFGEGSRLTVL.

The chain combines TRBV28 with TRBJ2-7; tentative D call: TRBD2 (6 bases). The germline CDR1 and CDR2 sequences are MDHEN and SYDVKM. The CDR3 length is 15 residues. V gave up 3 bases and J gave up 4 bases, with 16 bases separating them. DNA for the CDR3: TGTGCCAGCAGTTTGACTGCCGGAGGGAAGTACGAGCAGTACTTC. Translation: CASSLTAGGKYEQYF.

The V call is TRBV27, the J call TRBJ1-5, with D perhaps matching TRBD1 (5 bases). Trimming removed 0 bases at V and 4 bases at J, with 10 bases between. Germline V CDR1 and CDR2: MNHEY, SMNVEV (reference sequence). The CDR3 is made up of 15 amino acids. CDR3: CASSLSRGENQPQHF. CDR3 in DNA: TGTGCCAGCAGTTTATCGAGGGGCGAAAATCAGCCCCAGCATTTT.

This clone was seen once. The chain couples TRBV4-1 to TRBJ1-2; possible D gene TRBD1, 6 bases. The germline V and J ends were trimmed by 1 base and 6 bases, with 18 bases remaining between them. Germline CDR1 and CDR2: MGHRA and YSYEKL. The CDR3 totals 16 residues. The CDR3 DNA is TGCGCCAGCAGCCAAGTCGGTCGCGGGGGCGAAGATGGCTACACCTTC. Its protein is CASSQVGRGGEDGYTF.

The V gene is TRBV6-6, the J gene TRBJ2-7; D call uncertain. Trimming took off 6 bases at V and 1 base at J, with 13 bases between the two ends. CDR1 and CDR2 from the germline V gene are MNHNY and SVGAGI (reference sequence). The CDR3 extends over 14 amino acids. The CDR3 nucleotides read TGTGCCAGCAGCCCGGACGGATTATCCTACGAGCAGTACTTC. This translates into CASSPDGLSYEQYF.

V is TRBV9 and J is TRBJ2-3; D is possibly TRBD1 (6 bases). The CDR3 contains 15 residues. Germline CDR1 and CDR2: SGDLS and YYNGEE. V lost 4 bases, J lost 2 bases, and 14 bases lay in between. CDR3 loop: CASSLAEGVTDTQYF. For the CDR3, the DNA is TGTGCCAGCAGCCTTGCCGAGGGGGTCACAGATACGCAGTATTTT.

A few counts support this clone. The chain has TRBV6-6 and TRBJ2-7, with 7 bases matching TRBD1. The CDR3 covers 13 residues. Germline trimming cut 0 bases from V and 6 bases from J; bases unmatched to any gene: 2. Germline lookup yields CDR1 MNHNY and CDR2 SVGAGI (reference sequence). CDR3 loop: CASSYSDRFEQYF. The CDR3 nucleotides are TGTGCCAGCAGTTACTCGGACAGGTTCGAGCAGTACTTC.

Note on this clone: This specimen includes other DNA sequences encoding the same CDR3. The chain employs TRBV4-3 and TRBJ1-2; no firm D call. Germline-derived CDR1 and CDR2 are LGHNA and YSLEER. This CDR3 has 14 residues. The V end lost 0 bases, the J end lost 4 bases, and 9 bases lay between the germline ends. The CDR3: CASSQDWGGYGYTF. The CDR3 DNA is TGCGCCAGCAGCCAAGATTGGGGTGGCTATGGCTACACCTTC.

The J gene is TRBJ2-7, the V gene TRBV10-3, with no clear D. V lost 5 bases, J lost 6 bases, and 14 bases lay in between. The germline V gene encodes CDR1 ENHRY and CDR2 SYGVKD. CDR3 length equals 13 residues. CDR3 nucleotide sequence: TGTGCCATCAGTAGCCAGGACCCTCTCGAGCAGTACTTC. It specifies CAISSQDPLEQYF.

The gene calls are TRBV30 and TRBJ2-7, with D unclear. There are 12 residues in the CDR3. Deletions cut 2 bases from V and 0 bases from J, with 5 bases between. CDR1 and CDR2 from the germline V gene are GTSNPN and SVGIG (reference sequence). The CDR3 sequence: CAWSPNSYEQYF. The CDR3 bases are TGTGCCTGGAGTCCGAACTCCTACGAGCAGTACTTC.

The V and J genes are TRBV2 and TRBJ2-1; D gene ambiguous. Germline CDR1 and CDR2: SNHLY and FYNNEI. The V end was cut by 4 bases, the J end by 3 bases, with 10 bases between. CDR3 length: 14 residues. The CDR3 coding sequence is TGTGCCAGCAGTGTATACGGAAGCTACAATGAGCAGTTCTTC. As protein: CASSVYGSYNEQFF.

This clone was detected only a few times. This rearrangement joins TRBV4-2 to TRBJ1-1; D ambiguous. In germline, CDR1 is LGHNA, CDR2 YNFKEQ. Trimming pared 4 bases from V and 6 bases from J, leaving 9 bases between. This CDR3 region has 12 residues. The CDR3 spells CASSPGVAEAFF. DNA for the CDR3: TGTGCCAGCAGCCCTGGTGTGGCTGAAGCTTTCTTT.

The chain couples TRBV5-4 to TRBJ2-1; 13 positions agree with TRBD2. This CDR3 has 16 residues. Germline V gene sequence: CDR1 SGHNT, CDR2 YYREEE (reference sequence). Germline trimming cut 3 bases from V and 7 bases from J; bases unmatched to any gene: 7. This chain's CDR3 is CASSWGLAGPPNEQFF. As DNA, the CDR3 is TGTGCCAGCAGCTGGGGACTAGCGGGACCTCCGAATGAGCAGTTCTTC.

The table lists this clone with a few counts. This chain links TRBV7-3 with TRBJ2-2; possible D gene TRBD2, 5 bases. The V gene lost 6 bases and the J gene lost 7 bases, with 12 bases spanning the gap. The CDR3 has 13 amino acids. The germline CDR1 and CDR2 sequences are SGHTA and FQGTGA. The CDR3 DNA is TGTGCCAGCAGGGACGGGGTTGGCGGGGAGCTGTTTTTT. Translation: CASRDGVGGELFF.